This TCR beta chain came from a study of post-analysis software for immune sequencing data. General observations from the study: Controls had lower frequencies than patients of about 5 TRBV segments, which included TRBV5-6, TRBV5-1 and TRBV20-1. Strong co-clustering by F measure linked samples that shared a preparation batch.

This clonotype was counted between two and nine times. Its antigen is undetermined. Tagging with unique molecular identifiers was a feature of the TCR beta cDNA libraries. TCRdb processed the PCR reads anew with MiXCR; each CDR3 protein has one entry. This table has about 680,000 distinct CDR3 sequences, about 60% appearing once. Germline V gives CDR1 SGHTA, CDR2 FQGNSA. The trim removed 1 base at V and 8 bases at J, leaving 6 bases unmatched. The CDR3 covers 14 residues. The V call is TRBV7-2, the J call TRBJ1-2, with TRBD1 matching 8 bases. Sequencing input: blood. The clonotype was recovered from a girl aged 2 to 9 with multiple sclerosis. CDR3 sequence: CASSLVNGQGGYTF. The CDR3 DNA reads TGTGCCAGCAGCTTAGTGAACGGACAGGGAGGCTACACCTTC.